The 28 T cell receptor beta chains below were found in one sample sequenced in a study of early T cells in non-severe SARS-CoV-2 infection. TCRdb passed the 5' RACE reads through MiXCR, listing each CDR3 protein once. The repertoire holds 65,000 to 85,000 distinct CDR3 sequences, with around 15% as singletons. The specimen sequenced was whole blood. These receptors all come from an adult who was a healthcare worker with PCR-confirmed SARS-CoV-2 infection or an uninfected control (not recorded which).

The table lists this clonotype with a few counts. This chain links TRBV29-1 with TRBJ2-3; the D gene is possibly TRBD1 (6 bases). Germline V CDR1 and CDR2: SQVTM, ANQGSEA. This CDR3 region has 14 residues. V lost 4 bases and J 0 bases, leaving 11 bases between the germline ends. The CDR3 loop is CSVAQDSSTDTQYF. In DNA form, the CDR3 reads TGCAGCGTTGCCCAGGACAGTAGCACAGATACGCAGTATTTT.

The chain uses TRBV29-1 and TRBJ2-7; D may be TRBD1 or TRBD2 (5 bases each). Trimming shortened V by 6 bases and J by 6 bases, and 15 bases separated the two germline ends. CDR1 and CDR2 (germline): SQVTM, ANQGSEA. The CDR3 spans 12 residues. CDR3 in DNA: TGCAGCGTGGGGGACGGAGGACTCGAGCAGTACTTC. Amino acids: CSVGDGGLEQYF.

The V call is TRBV6-1, the J call TRBJ2-5; TRBD2 is a possible D gene (6 bases). The CDR3 covers 13 residues. Germline V lookup: CDR1 MNHNS, CDR2 SASEGT. V lost 3 bases and J 5 bases, leaving 10 bases between the germline ends. The CDR3 coding sequence is TGTGCCAGCAGTGATGGAGGGCTTGAGACCCAGTACTTC. Protein: CASSDGGLETQYF.

The DNA for the CDR3 is TGCGCCAGCAGCGAGCCACAGGGGCGAGCTTTCTTT. This codes for CASSEPQGRAFF. The chain combines TRBV5-1 with TRBJ1-1, with TRBD1 matching 7 bases. Unmatched junction bases numbered 7, after V lost 4 bases and J lost 10 bases. The length of the CDR3 is 12 residues. The germline gives CDR1 SGHRS, CDR2 YFSETQ.

The J gene is TRBJ2-7, the V gene TRBV12-3 or TRBV12-4; D remains ambiguous. The CDR3 contains 15 residues. V lost 1 base and J lost 4, with 14 bases in between. The DNA of the CDR3 is TGTGCCAGCAGTTTAGGGGCGGTGTTGCGTTACGAGCAGTACTTC. The encoded protein is CASSLGAVLRYEQYF.

The CDR3 coding sequence is TGTGCCAGCAGCCAAGTGGGCTCCTCCTCCTACGAGCAGTACTTC. Its translation is CASSQVGSSSYEQYF. The chain joins TRBV3-1 to TRBJ2-7; the D is unclear. The V end was cut by 1 base, the J end by 0 bases, with 10 bases between. Germline-derived CDR1 and CDR2 are LGHDT and YNNKEL (reference sequence). This CDR3 spans 15 amino acids.

The V call is TRBV2, the J call TRBJ2-7; 9 bases are shared with TRBD1. Germline V gene data show CDR1 as SNHLY and CDR2 as FYNNEI. CDR3 length equals 14 residues. Germline trimming cut 6 bases from V and 4 bases from J; bases unmatched to any gene: 7. CDR3 bases: TGTGCCAGCAGCCTCGACAGGGGGTCGTACGAGCAGTACTTC. Protein: CASSLDRGSYEQYF.

The chain couples TRBV6-1 to TRBJ1-1, with unresolved D. Trimming left V 0 bases short and J 1 base short, with 6 bases between. The germline V gene has CDR1 MNHNS and CDR2 SASEGT. The CDR3 is made up of 14 amino acids. CDR3 in DNA: TGTGCCAGCAGTGAAGCGTGGGCGAACACTGAAGCTTTCTTT. Its translation: CASSEAWANTEAFF.

This chain joins TRBV18 and TRBJ1-2; D remains unclear. Trimming left V 2 bases short and J 7 bases short, with 11 bases between. The CDR3 is made up of 13 amino acids. Germline lookup yields CDR1 KGHSH and CDR2 LQKENI. The CDR3 DNA sequence: TGTGCCAGCTCACCAGAGAGAAGTGCTGGCTACACCTTC. This gives the protein CASSPERSAGYTF.

V is TRBV19 and J is TRBJ2-5, with 10 nucleotides matching TRBD1. V shed 5 bases, J shed 5 bases, and the junction held 11 bases outside the gene matches. The CDR3 extends over 16 amino acids. From germline, CDR1 is LNHDA and CDR2 SQIVND (reference sequence). CDR3: CASSSLDRGRRETQYF. As DNA, the CDR3 is TGTGCCAGTAGTTCCCTTGACAGGGGGCGGCGGGAGACCCAGTACTTC.

There are a few counts of this clonotype. This sequence joins TRBV7-3 and TRBJ2-7; 7 bases fit TRBD1. The germline V gene has CDR1 SGHTA and CDR2 FQGTGA. With 5 bases clipped from V and 1 base from J, the junction kept 8 bases outside the gene matches. The CDR3 has 15 residues. The CDR3 DNA is TGTGCCAGCAGCCCCTGGGACAGCCCTTCCTACGAGCAGTACTTC. Its protein is CASSPWDSPSYEQYF.

In this sample, this clonotype turned up a few times. The gene calls are TRBV20-1 and TRBJ1-1; no clear D gene. This CDR3 comprises 16 residues. The V end lost 2 bases, the J end lost 2 bases, and 18 bases lay between the germline ends. Germline CDR1 reads DFQATT; CDR2 reads SNEGSKA (reference sequence). CDR3 coding DNA: TGCAGTGCTAGAACGCCTCTGATGCAGAGAAACACTGAAGCTTTCTTT. It yields the protein CSARTPLMQRNTEAFF.

A few counts support this clonotype. The gene calls are TRBV28 and TRBJ1-1; D unclear. CDR1 is MDHEN, CDR2 SYDVKM, per germline. Trimming stripped 6 bases from V and 4 bases from J, with 9 bases between. CDR3 size: 12 residues. The CDR3 sequence is CASRSGRTEAFF. For the CDR3, the DNA is TGTGCCAGCAGGTCCGGACGCACTGAAGCTTTCTTT.

This clonotype came up a few times. This chain uses TRBV2 with TRBJ1-1, with D possibly TRBD1 on 5 matching bases. The CDR3 loop spans 15 amino acids. V lost 4 bases and J 3 bases, leaving 15 bases between the germline ends. Germline V lookup: CDR1 SNHLY, CDR2 FYNNEI. The CDR3 here is CASSGGMGLDTEAFF. The CDR3 DNA reads TGTGCCAGCAGTGGGGGGATGGGCCTGGACACTGAAGCTTTCTTT.

This clonotype turned up a few times. This chain joins TRBV6-2 or TRBV6-3 and TRBJ2-7, with unresolved D. Germline loops: CDR1 MNHEY, CDR2 SVGEGT. The germline V and J ends were trimmed by 7 bases and 3 bases, with 10 bases remaining between them. The CDR3 contains 12 residues. In DNA form, the CDR3 reads TGTGCCAGCAATGATGGGATCTACGAGCAGTACTTC. Protein: CASNDGIYEQYF.

This clonotype was detected many times. The chain recombines TRBV7-9 with TRBJ1-5; 9 bases fit TRBD1. The V segment lost 8 bases and the J segment 4 bases; nucleotides outside the gene matches: 0. This CDR3 is 12 amino acids long. CDR1 and CDR2 (germline): SEHNR, FQNEAQ (reference sequence). This CDR3 is CASGQGNQPQHF. The CDR3, as DNA: TGTGCCAGCGGACAGGGGAATCAGCCCCAGCATTTT.

V usage is TRBV11-3 and J usage is TRBJ2-1; D tentatively reads TRBD1 or TRBD2 (6 bases each). The germline V gene has CDR1 SGHNT and CDR2 YENEEA. V lost 8 bases and J lost 5, with 19 bases in between. The CDR3 totals 15 residues. CDR3 coding DNA: TGTGCCAGCTCTCAAGGGGGAGGTGAGCACAATGAGCAGTTCTTC. Translation gives CASSQGGGEHNEQFF.

This clonotype was recorded at least ten times. The rearrangement joins TRBV19 to TRBJ2-1, with TRBD2 matching over 13 bases. CDR3 length: 16 amino acids. Germline CDR1 and CDR2: LNHDA and SQIVND (reference sequence). With 3 bases clipped from V and 7 bases from J, the junction kept 6 bases outside the gene matches. The CDR3 region has the DNA TGTGCCAGTAGTATCTGGAGGACTAGCGGGAGAAATGAGCAGTTCTTC. It encodes CASSIWRTSGRNEQFF.

This clonotype was counted many times. This chain joins TRBV2 and TRBJ1-1; no definite D call. The CDR3 contains 13 residues. The V end lost 4 bases, the J end lost 5 bases, and 11 bases lay between the germline ends. Per the germline V gene, CDR1 is SNHLY and CDR2 is FYNNEI. CDR3 sequence (DNA): TGTGCCAGCAGTGTGGAAGGGAGGACTGAAGCTTTCTTT. This sequence encodes CASSVEGRTEAFF.

Remarks on this clonotype: At one end the junction does not follow the germline gene, possibly because of a read error. The chain recombines TRBV15 with TRBJ2-1; D gene uncertain. CDR3 length: 11 residues. In germline, CDR1 is LNHNV, CDR2 YYDKDF (reference sequence). CDR3 DNA: TGTGTCACCAGCATAAGAGACGAGCAGTTCTTC. The encoded protein is CVTSIRDEQFF.

This rearrangement joins TRBV9 to TRBJ1-2, with D possibly matching TRBD1 (6 bases). Trimming removed 6 bases at V and 6 bases at J, with 12 bases between. From germline, CDR1 is SGDLS and CDR2 YYNGEE. This CDR3 region has 12 residues. This chain's CDR3 is CASNDRIHGYTF. CDR3 nucleotides: TGTGCCAGCAACGACAGGATCCATGGCTACACCTTC.

This chain connects TRBV12-3 or TRBV12-4 to TRBJ2-7; no clear D gene. Trimming left V 5 bases short and J 6 bases short, with 11 bases between. CDR3 size: 12 residues. This CDR3 reads CASSPSEVEQYF. CDR3 coding DNA: TGTGCCAGCAGTCCCTCAGAAGTCGAGCAGTACTTC.

This clonotype was seen a handful of times. The chain couples TRBV14 to TRBJ2-6; the D is unclear. The V end was cut by 0 bases, the J end by 13 bases, with 10 bases between. This CDR3 is built from 13 residues. Germline values: CDR1 SGHDN, CDR2 FVKESK. The CDR3 DNA sequence: TGTGCCAGCAGCCAAGACTTCTGGTCGGTCCTGACTTTC. Encoded protein: CASSQDFWSVLTF. Supplemented by reference TRBV14 and TRBJ2-6, the full variable domain reads EAGVTQFPSHSVIEKGQTVTLRCDPISGHDNLYWYRRVMGKEIKFLLHFVKESKQDESGMPNNRFLAERTGGTYSTLKVQPAELEDSGVYFCASSQDFWSVLTFGAGSRLTVL.

This clonotype was counted only a few times. The V and J genes are TRBV29-1 and TRBJ2-7; 13 bases map to TRBD2. CDR1 is SQVTM, CDR2 ANQGSEA, per germline. V was pared by 7 bases and J by 3 bases, with 12 bases of the junction left unmatched. This CDR3 is 16 amino acids long. The DNA of the CDR3 is TGCAGCGCGACCTTAGGACTAGCGGGAGCTAACTACGAGCAGTACTTC. This sequence encodes CSATLGLAGANYEQYF.

V usage is TRBV5-1 and J usage is TRBJ2-2; the D is unclear. Germline CDR1 SGHRS, CDR2 YFSETQ. The CDR3 is made up of 14 amino acids. V was trimmed by 0 bases and J by 3 bases, leaving 6 bases between them. CDR3: CASSLDADTGELFF. For the CDR3, the DNA is TGCGCCAGCAGCTTGGACGCCGACACCGGGGAGCTGTTTTTT.

Only a few counts were recorded for this clonotype. The chain joins TRBV20-1 to TRBJ2-2; D gene uncertain. CDR1 is DFQATT and CDR2 is SNEGSKA in the germline V gene (reference sequence). Trimming removed 2 bases at V and 6 bases at J, with 7 bases between. The CDR3 loop spans 12 amino acids. CDR3 amino acids: CSARRSSGELFF. The CDR3 DNA reads as TGCAGTGCTAGAAGAAGCTCCGGGGAGCTGTTTTTT.

This clonotype was seen a few times. This chain links TRBV23-1 with TRBJ2-5, with TRBD1 identical over 9 bases. TRBV23-1 is annotated as an ORF whose role is uncertain. The CDR3 is 17 residues long. The junction had 5 bases not matched to a gene; V was cut back by 0 bases and J by 0 bases. The CDR3 DNA reads TGCGCCAGCAGTCAATCCTGTGGACAGGGGAACCAAGAGACCCAGTACTTC. Protein: CASSQSCGQGNQETQYF.

The CDR3 protein is CASSEFPLGRGLIYGYTF. The CDR3 coding sequence is TGTGCCAGCAGTGAATTCCCCCTGGGGAGGGGGCTAATCTATGGCTACACCTTC. The chain recombines TRBV2 with TRBJ1-2; 7 bases match TRBD1. The V gene end was trimmed by 2 bases and the J gene end by 4 bases; junction bases not matched to a gene: 16. Germline-derived CDR1 and CDR2 are SNHLY and FYNNEI. CDR3 length equals 18 residues.